Detailed here is one T cell receptor (beta chain). The record originates from a study of CXCR3-negative and CXCR3-positive naive CD8 T cells. 5' RACE that incorporated UMI labels was used to prepare the TRB cDNA libraries. Reanalyzing the 5' RACE reads, TCRdb keeps one entry per CDR3 protein, without DNA. The repertoire shows tens of thousands of distinct CDR3 sequences; the top ten hold 1.1%. CDR3 size: 15 residues. Germline CDR1 and CDR2: KGHDR and SFDVKD. Sequencing was done on a sample of naive CXCR3- CD8+ T cells from blood. The subset was: CD45RO-CCR7+CD27+CD95- naive CD8+ T cells lacking CXCR3 (TNR3-). The rearrangement uses TRBV24-1 and TRBJ2-7. The sequence was collected from a human donor in good health. Some clones in this sample may be carry-over from other donors' samples. This CDR3 reads CATSVGGPSSYEQYF.